A selection of T cell receptor beta chains follows, all from one sample in a study of OX40 agonist ivuxolimab in advanced cancers. Libraries were prepared by immunoSEQ multiplex PCR; TCRdb keeps only in-frame clonotypes and omits some of them. The sample lists 70,000 to 90,000 clones, 85% occurring once. The sequencing used CD4+ or CD8+ T cells sorted from blood, collected in a trial of the OX40 agonist ivuxolimab. These TCRs come from an adult with an advanced solid tumor such as melanoma, head and neck, liver or kidney cancer. The CDR3 runs from the conserved cysteine through the conserved F or W. The D gene is left open where the match is weak. Clone size, where shown, is once, few, many, or a class for clones that have expanded.

j_call	clone_size	v_call	d_call	cdr3_aa	cdr3_nt
TRBJ2-5	few	TRBV28	TRBD2	CASRATSGGAGTQYF	TGTGCCAGCAGGGCTACTAGCGGGGGGGCCGGAACCCAGTACTTC
TRBJ2-5	.	TRBV19	.	CASSKDVQETQYF	TGTGCCAGTAGTAAGGACGTGCAAGAGACCCAGTACTTC
TRBJ1-5	.	TRBV7-7	.	CASSPGTLNQPQHF	TGTGCTAGCAGCCCCGGGACTCTCAATCAGCCCCAGCATTTT
TRBJ2-7	.	TRBV5-8	TRBD2	CASSLELAGLYEQYF	TGTGCCAGCAGCTTGGAACTAGCGGGCCTCTACGAGCAGTACTTC
TRBJ2-2	.	TRBV7-8	.	CASSLRGSNTGELFF	TGTGCCAGCAGCTTACGGGGCTCGAACACCGGGGAGCTGTTTTTT
TRBJ2-4	once	TRBV7-2	TRBD1	CASSFQGDDIQYF	TGTGCCAGCAGCTTCCAGGGGGATGACATTCAGTACTTC
TRBJ2-2	.	TRBV6-5	.	CASSPVRGRGELFF	TGTGCCAGCAGCCCGGTCAGGGGAAGGGGGGAGCTGTTTTTT
TRBJ2-6	.	TRBV4-2	.	CASSQELGGFGANVLTF	TGTGCCAGCAGCCAAGAACTAGGGGGATTCGGGGCCAACGTCCTGACTTTC
TRBJ2-5	.	TRBV28	TRBD2	CASRAGGWQETQYF	TGTGCCAGTAGAGCGGGAGGGTGGCAAGAGACCCAGTACTTC
TRBJ2-1	many	TRBV7-3	TRBD1	CASSLGQGGRNEQFF	TGTGCCAGCAGCTTAGGACAGGGGGGGCGGAATGAGCAGTTCTTC
TRBJ2-1	.	TRBV18	TRBD1	CASSPQRGQPYNEQFF	TGTGCCAGCTCACCCCAAAGGGGGCAGCCTTACAATGAGCAGTTCTTC
TRBJ1-6	.	TRBV6-5	TRBD1	CASTKDRGLSPLHF	TGTGCCAGCACCAAAGACAGGGGGCTGTCACCCCTCCACTTT
TRBJ1-3	medium-sized	TRBV2	.	CASTVGGNTIYF	TGTGCCAGCACTGTGGGAGGAAACACCATATATTTT
TRBJ1-1	once	TRBV11-2	.	CASSSTPNTEAFF	TGTGCCAGCAGCTCTACACCGAACACTGAAGCTTTCTTT
TRBJ2-3	.	TRBV9	TRBD2	CASSVDGGGAPNTDTQYF	TGTGCCAGCAGCGTAGACGGCGGGGGGGCCCCCAACACAGATACGCAGTATTTT
TRBJ1-1	few	TRBV20-1	.	CSAREDREAFF	TGCAGTGCTAGAGAGGACAGAGAAGCTTTCTTT
TRBJ2-6	.	TRBV27	TRBD1	CASSPRRVQGALGANVLTF	TGTGCCAGCAGCCCGCGGCGAGTACAGGGGGCACTAGGGGCCAACGTCCTGACTTTC
TRBJ1-5	.	TRBV7-2	.	CASSLEPGVSNQPQHF	TGTGCCAGCAGCTTAGAGCCAGGTGTGAGCAATCAGCCCCAGCATTTT
TRBJ1-4	.	TRBV18	TRBD1	CASSQTVTGATNEKLFF	TGTGCCAGCTCACAGACCGTTACAGGGGCCACTAATGAAAAACTGTTTTTT
TRBJ2-7	.	TRBV7-9	TRBD1	CASSLARTGVYEQYF	TGTGCCAGCAGCTTAGCGAGGACAGGGGTCTACGAGCAGTACTTC
TRBJ2-2	.	TRBV5-6	TRBD2	CASSVAGGRAGELFF	TGTGCCAGCAGCGTAGCGGGAGGGAGAGCCGGGGAGCTGTTTTTT
TRBJ2-1	.	TRBV2	TRBD2	CASSVQGATSGDNEQFF	TGTGCCAGCAGTGTCCAGGGAGCGACTAGCGGTGACAATGAGCAGTTCTTC
TRBJ2-1	.	TRBV27	.	CASSISGPSYNEQFF	TGTGCCAGCAGCATATCCGGGCCATCCTACAATGAGCAGTTCTTC
TRBJ1-6	once	TRBV5-1	.	CASSLRPGDSSTPLHF	TGCGCCAGCAGCTTAAGACCAGGGGATTCGTCTACACCCCTCCACTTT
TRBJ1-1	.	TRBV27	.	CASRRGTGAIGTEAFF	TGTGCCAGCAGAAGGGGGACCGGGGCTATTGGAACTGAAGCTTTCTTT
TRBJ2-2	.	TRBV5-4	TRBD2	CASSLGGLAGRSGELFF	TGTGCCAGCAGCCTGGGGGGACTAGCGGGTCGGTCCGGGGAGCTGTTTTTT
TRBJ1-5	.	TRBV29-1	.	CSVGGREQPQHF	TGCAGCGTGGGGGGGAGGGAGCAGCCCCAGCATTTT
TRBJ2-3	.	TRBV6-5	.	CASSFDPGGGTDTQYF	TGTGCCAGCAGTTTTGACCCTGGGGGCGGCACAGATACGCAGTATTTT
TRBJ2-3	.	TRBV5-6	.	CASSISRTDTQYF	TGTGCCAGCAGCATATCAAGGACAGATACGCAGTATTTT
TRBJ2-7	.	TRBV7-6	.	CASSKGLTGYEQYF	TGTGCCAGCAGCAAAGGACTAACGGGGTACGAGCAGTACTTC
TRBJ1-1	.	TRBV18	TRBD1	CASSPRSTGGFMNTEAFF	TGTGCCAGCTCACCGCGCAGCACAGGGGGCTTCATGAACACTGAAGCTTTCTTT
TRBJ1-4	.	TRBV28	.	CASSLVGGNEKLFF	TGTGCCAGCAGTTTAGTAGGGGGGAATGAAAAACTGTTTTTT